These T cell receptor beta chains were read from a single sample in a study of tumor-infiltrating lymphocytes in primary liver carcinoma. Each CDR3 protein gets one entry after TCRdb re-called the multiplex PCR reads with MiXCR. The data show around 330,000 distinct CDR3 sequences, roughly 60% seen once. Sequencing was carried out using peripheral blood. Receptor source: a woman under 40 with primary liver carcinoma and hepatitis B virus infection. Both conserved end residues are part of each CDR3. The D gene is left open where the match is weak. Size values are once, few and many counts, or a class for expanded clones, and some rows have none.

d_call: -
j_call: TRBJ1-5
v_call: TRBV12-3/TRBV12-4
clone_size: -
cdr3_nt: TGTGTCTGCAGTTTAGCCCGGGATCAGCCCCGGCATTTT
cdr3_aa: CVCSLARDQPRHF

d_call: -
j_call: TRBJ1-5
v_call: TRBV28
clone_size: -
cdr3_nt: TGTGTCAGCACCGTTCATAGCAATCAGCCCCAGCATTTT
cdr3_aa: CVSTVHSNQPQHF

d_call: TRBD1
j_call: TRBJ2-2
v_call: TRBV6-5
clone_size: -
cdr3_nt: TGTGCCAGCGGGACAGATTTCACCTGGGAGCTGTTTTTT
cdr3_aa: CASGTDFTWELFF

d_call: -
j_call: TRBJ1-1
v_call: TRBV4-3
clone_size: few
cdr3_nt: TGCGCCAGCAGCCAAGATCGGCGGGCTGTTATGGCTGAAGCTTTCTTT
cdr3_aa: CASSQDRRAVMAEAFF

d_call: -
j_call: TRBJ2-7
v_call: TRBV29-1
clone_size: many
cdr3_nt: TGCAGCGTTGAACTCATCGAGCGGAGCTACGAGCAGTACTTC
cdr3_aa: CSVELIERSYEQYF

d_call: TRBD1
j_call: TRBJ1-2
v_call: TRBV4-1
clone_size: -
cdr3_nt: TGCGCCAGCAGCCAAAAGTTTCTGGCAGGGGGCCTGTATGGCTACACCTTC
cdr3_aa: CASSQKFLAGGLYGYTF

d_call: TRBD1
j_call: TRBJ1-5
v_call: TRBV12-3/TRBV12-4
clone_size: -
cdr3_nt: TGTGCCAGTCTGTCACCAGGGGGCGGGATAATGGATCAGCCCCAGCATTTT
cdr3_aa: CASLSPGGGIMDQPQHF

d_call: TRBD2
j_call: TRBJ2-5
v_call: TRBV20-1
clone_size: -
cdr3_nt: TGCAGTGTTCGCCGGGGGGAACCCCAGTACTTC
cdr3_aa: CSVRRGEPQYF

d_call: TRBD1
j_call: TRBJ1-5
v_call: TRBV6-2/TRBV6-3
clone_size: many
cdr3_nt: TGTGCCAGCACTAGGGGGACAGGGTATCAGCCCCAGCATTTT
cdr3_aa: CASTRGTGYQPQHF

d_call: -
j_call: TRBJ2-5
v_call: TRBV11-2
clone_size: many
cdr3_nt: TGTGCCAGCAGCTTAACCTTAGCTAGTATCGTGGAGACCCAGTACTTC
cdr3_aa: CASSLTLASIVETQYF

d_call: -
j_call: TRBJ1-6
v_call: TRBV6-5
clone_size: -
cdr3_nt: TGCGCCAGCAGTAAACAGTATGCCATATATAATTCACCCCTCCACTTT
cdr3_aa: CASSKQYAIYNSPLHF

d_call: -
j_call: TRBJ2-1
v_call: TRBV6-1
clone_size: -
cdr3_nt: TGTGCCAGCAGTGGAATTTTGGGTTACTACAATGAGCAGTTCTTC
cdr3_aa: CASSGILGYYNEQFF

d_call: TRBD1
j_call: TRBJ1-4
v_call: TRBV5-4
clone_size: few
cdr3_nt: TGTGCCAGCAGCTTGCGGGACAGCGGGAAGGGTGAAAAACTGTTTTTT
cdr3_aa: CASSLRDSGKGEKLFF

d_call: -
j_call: TRBJ1-1
v_call: TRBV7-2
clone_size: -
cdr3_nt: TGTGCCAGCAGCTTAGGCGGGGGTAACACTGAAGCTTTCTTT
cdr3_aa: CASSLGGGNTEAFF

d_call: -
j_call: TRBJ1-2
v_call: TRBV4-3
clone_size: many
cdr3_nt: TGCGCCAGCAGCCAAGTTCAGGCTACCTATGGCTACACCTTC
cdr3_aa: CASSQVQATYGYTF

d_call: -
j_call: TRBJ2-2
v_call: TRBV6-2/TRBV6-3
clone_size: few
cdr3_nt: TGTGCCACCCGGACGATTTACACCGGGGAGCTGTTTTTT
cdr3_aa: CATRTIYTGELFF

d_call: -
j_call: TRBJ2-7
v_call: TRBV6-2/TRBV6-3
clone_size: many
cdr3_nt: TGTGCCAGCAGTTATTGGACAGACTCCTACGAGCAGTACTTC
cdr3_aa: CASSYWTDSYEQYF

d_call: -
j_call: TRBJ1-5
v_call: TRBV12-3/TRBV12-4
clone_size: few
cdr3_nt: TGTGCCAGCAGTAGTTTTAGCAATCAGCCCCAGCATTTT
cdr3_aa: CASSSFSNQPQHF